The 7 T cell receptor beta chains below come from one sample, sequenced in a study of shared clonotypes between healthy human individuals. The method was immunoSEQ multiplex PCR; TCRdb's version includes in-frame clones alone and lacks a portion of them. The sample carries about 450,000 clones, more than 75% recorded once. The sample consisted of PBMCs. Receptors were obtained from a woman aged 40 to 50 in good health. Some clones in this sample may be carry-over from other donors' samples.

This clone was counted a single time. The gene calls are TRBV28 and TRBJ2-7; D not resolved. Trimming took 8 bases from V and 4 from J, leaving 15 bases between them. Per the germline V gene, CDR1 is MDHEN and CDR2 is SYDVKM. This CDR3 comprises 13 residues. CDR3 DNA sequence: TGTGCCAGCCAGGACGGACCCCTTTACGAGCAGTACTTC. Translating it yields CASQDGPLYEQYF.

On this clone: A single base is all that separates this from a far larger clone, so a read error is likely. V and J are TRBV30 and TRBJ2-5; TRBD2 might be the D (6 bases). V lost 5 bases, J lost 0 bases, and 13 bases lay in between. The CDR3 runs to 14 residues. Germline V CDR1 and CDR2: GTSNPN, SVGIG (reference sequence). The CDR3 sequence: CAWGRLLYQETQYF. In DNA, the CDR3 is TGTGCCTGGGGGAGGCTCCTGTACCAAGAGACCCAGTACTTC.

The gene calls are TRBV7-3 and TRBJ1-2; D call uncertain. Germline V gene lookup returns CDR1 SGHTA and CDR2 FQGTGA. Trimming took off 0 bases at V and 6 bases at J, with 8 bases between the two ends. The CDR3 length is 13 residues. CDR3 in amino acids: CASSLTPLDGYTF. The CDR3 region has the DNA TGTGCCAGCAGCTTAACCCCCCTAGATGGCTACACCTTC.

In its sample, this clone was seen a few times. The rearrangement links TRBV4-1 to TRBJ1-4; the D gene is possibly TRBD1 (6 bases). In germline, CDR1 is MGHRA, CDR2 YSYEKL. This CDR3 comprises 17 residues. V shed 4 bases and J shed 2 bases, with 17 bases lying between them. This CDR3 reads CASSPYYRVTTNEKLFF. In DNA, the CDR3 is TGCGCCAGCAGCCCCTACTACAGGGTGACCACTAATGAAAAACTGTTTTTT.

V gene TRBV9 combines with J gene TRBJ2-2, with D perhaps TRBD2 (6 bases). CDR1 and CDR2 from the germline V gene are SGDLS and YYNGEE. V gave up 0 bases and J gave up 2 bases, with 11 bases separating them. The CDR3 covers 16 residues. CDR3 loop: CASSVVLAENTGELFF. The CDR3 region has the DNA TGTGCCAGCAGCGTAGTATTAGCGGAAAACACCGGGGAGCTGTTTTTT. Filled out from reference TRBV9 and TRBJ2-2, the complete variable domain reads DSGVTQTPKHLITATGQRVTLRCSPRSGDLSVYWYQQSLDQGLQFLIQYYNGEERAKGNILERFSAQQFPDLHSELNLSSLELGDSALYFCASSVVLAENTGELFFGEGSRLTVL.

Of note for this clone: The identical CDR3 is also encoded by other nucleotide sequences in the sample. The chain couples TRBV28 to TRBJ1-3; D is unclear. Looked up from germline, CDR1 is MDHEN and CDR2 is SYDVKM. The CDR3 has 14 amino acids. V lost 6 bases and J lost 0, with 9 bases in between. CDR3 nucleotide sequence: TGTGCCAGCAGCCCTACTCGCTCTGGAAACACCATATATTTT. Translated, it gives CASSPTRSGNTIYF.

This clone occurred once. A much larger clone lies one base from this, so it may be a read error. Other DNA sequences in this specimen translate into the identical CDR3. The rearrangement uses TRBV30 and TRBJ1-1, with D perhaps matching TRBD1 (5 bases). The CDR3 is made up of 12 amino acids. Trimming removed 2 bases from V and 14 bases from J, with 18 bases in between. Germline CDR1 and CDR2: GTSNPN and SVGIG (reference sequence). CDR3 residues: CAWSLDILDAFF. The CDR3 DNA is TGTGCCTGGAGTTTGGACATCCTTGATGCCTTCTTT.